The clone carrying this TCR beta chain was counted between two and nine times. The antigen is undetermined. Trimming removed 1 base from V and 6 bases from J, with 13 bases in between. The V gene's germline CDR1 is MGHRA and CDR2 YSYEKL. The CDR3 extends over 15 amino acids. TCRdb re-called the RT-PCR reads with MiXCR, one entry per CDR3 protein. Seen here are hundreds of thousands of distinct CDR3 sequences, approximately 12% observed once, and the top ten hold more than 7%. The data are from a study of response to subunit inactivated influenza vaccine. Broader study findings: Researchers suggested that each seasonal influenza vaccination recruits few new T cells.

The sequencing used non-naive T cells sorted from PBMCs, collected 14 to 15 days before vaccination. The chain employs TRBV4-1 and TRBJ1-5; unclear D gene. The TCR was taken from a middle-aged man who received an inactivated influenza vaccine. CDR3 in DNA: TGCGCCAGCAGCCAAGGAAGGAGGGAGGGTCAGCCCCAGCATTTT. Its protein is CASSQGRREGQPQHF.